The 5 T cell receptor beta chains in this list originate from one sample, sequenced in a study of metastatic and nonmetastatic thyroid tumors. From the PCR reads, TCRdb re-called clones with MiXCR. The sample has 20,000 or so clones, around 28% seen once. Ahead of thyroid surgery, no patient had received treatment of any kind. Specimen: blood. Source of these receptors: a female donor with papillary thyroid cancer or a benign thyroid nodule (not recorded which). Some clones in this sample may be carry-over from other donors' samples.

In its sample, this clone is medium-sized. The rearrangement uses TRBV28 and TRBJ2-1, with 11 bases identical to TRBD2. This CDR3 contains 15 residues. Germline CDR1 reads MDHEN; CDR2 reads SYDVKM. V shed 6 bases, J shed 4 bases, and the junction held 5 bases outside the gene matches. As DNA, the CDR3 is TGTGCCAGCAGCCAGGGACTAGCGGATTACAATGAGCAGTTCTTC. It is translated as CASSQGLADYNEQFF.

This clone turned up a few times. This chain connects TRBV28 to TRBJ2-5; the D gene could be TRBD1 or TRBD2 (5 bases each). The germline gives CDR1 MDHEN, CDR2 SYDVKM. Trimming shortened V by 5 bases and J by 5 bases, and 18 bases separated the two germline ends. The CDR3 extends over 15 amino acids. The CDR3 protein is CASSLGLRGAETQYF. As DNA, the CDR3 is TGTGCCAGCAGTCTAGGCTTGAGGGGCGCGGAGACCCAGTACTTC. The full variable domain, in which reference TRBV28 and TRBJ2-5 provide the parts outside the CDR3, is DVKVTQSSRYLVKRTGEKVFLECVQDMDHENMFWYRQDPGLGLRLIYFSYDVKMKEKGDIPEGYSVSREKKERFSLILESASTNQTSMYLCASSLGLRGAETQYFGPGTRLLVL.

This chain links TRBV19 with TRBJ2-7, with D possibly TRBD2 on 6 matching bases. Trimming left V 1 base short and J 6 bases short, with 13 bases between. The CDR3 loop spans 14 amino acids. Germline V gene lookup returns CDR1 LNHDA and CDR2 SQIVND (reference sequence). CDR3: CASSIGHRRGEQYF. In DNA, the CDR3 is TGTGCCAGTAGTATAGGTCACAGGAGGGGCGAGCAGTACTTC.

This clone was found many times. The chain combines TRBV20-1 with TRBJ2-5, with a possible D match to TRBD2 (6 bases). From germline, CDR1 is DFQATT and CDR2 SNEGSKA (reference sequence). V gave up 4 bases and J gave up 5 bases, with 23 bases separating them. The CDR3 contains 16 residues. CDR3 amino acids: CSAIGALADRGETQYF. The CDR3 bases are TGCAGTGCTATTGGGGCTTTAGCGGACCGCGGGGAGACCCAGTACTTC.

This clone is medium-sized. CDR3 residues: CASSPGTSPFHEQYF. The DNA of the CDR3 is TGTGCCAGCAGTCCCGGGACCTCCCCGTTCCACGAGCAGTACTTC. J is TRBJ2-7 and V is TRBV2, with D possibly called TRBD1 or TRBD2 (5 bases each). Trimming took off 5 bases at V and 5 bases at J, with 19 bases between the two ends. This CDR3 spans 15 amino acids. Germline-derived CDR1 and CDR2 are SNHLY and FYNNEI. Combining the CDR3 with reference TRBV2 and TRBJ2-7 gives the whole variable domain EPEVTQTPSHQVTQMGQEVILRCVPISNHLYFYWYRQILGQKVEFLVSFYNNEISEKSEIFDDQFSVERPDGSNFTLKIRSTKLEDSAMYFCASSPGTSPFHEQYFGPGTRLTVT.